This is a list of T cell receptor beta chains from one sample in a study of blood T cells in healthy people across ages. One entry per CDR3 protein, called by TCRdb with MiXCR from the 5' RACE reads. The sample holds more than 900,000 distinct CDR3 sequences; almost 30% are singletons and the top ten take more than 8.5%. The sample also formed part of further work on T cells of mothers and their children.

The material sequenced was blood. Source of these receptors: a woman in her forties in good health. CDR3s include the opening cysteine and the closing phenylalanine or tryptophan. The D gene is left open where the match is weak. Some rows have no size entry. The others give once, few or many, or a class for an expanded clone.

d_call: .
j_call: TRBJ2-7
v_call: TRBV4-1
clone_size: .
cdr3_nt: TGCGCCAGCAGCCAAGTCCGAGCAGTGGCCTACGAGCAGTACTTC
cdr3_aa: CASSQVRAVAYEQYF

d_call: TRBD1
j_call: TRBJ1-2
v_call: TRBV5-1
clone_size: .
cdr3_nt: TGCGCCAGCAGCACAAGGGACAGGGGGAATGGCTACACCTTC
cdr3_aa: CASSTRDRGNGYTF

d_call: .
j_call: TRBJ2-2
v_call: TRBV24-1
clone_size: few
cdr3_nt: TGTGCCACCAGTGGTCGACCAGCGAACACCGGGGAGCTGTTTTTT
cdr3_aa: CATSGRPANTGELFF

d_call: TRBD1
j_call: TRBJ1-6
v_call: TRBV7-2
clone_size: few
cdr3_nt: TGTGCCAGCAGCGTCATGTCGACAGGGGTTGGCTCACCCCTCCACTTT
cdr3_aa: CASSVMSTGVGSPLHF

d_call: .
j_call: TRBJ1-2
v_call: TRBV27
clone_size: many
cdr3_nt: TGTGCCAGCCGCCCCTTGGGGGAGTGGGGCTACACCTTC
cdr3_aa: CASRPLGEWGYTF

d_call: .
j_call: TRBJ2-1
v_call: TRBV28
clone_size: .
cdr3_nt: TGTGCCAGCTCCGGGGGCTCGAGCTCCTACAATGAGCAGTTCTTC
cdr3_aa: CASSGGSSSYNEQFF

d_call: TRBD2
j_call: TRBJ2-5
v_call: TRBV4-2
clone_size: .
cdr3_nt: TGTGCCAGCAGCCAAGCCGGGACTAGCGGGGGTTATGAGACCCAGTACTTC
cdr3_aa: CASSQAGTSGGYETQYF

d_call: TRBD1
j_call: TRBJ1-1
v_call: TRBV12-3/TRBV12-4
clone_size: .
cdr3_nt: TGTGCCAGCATACCAACAGGGGGCGCGACTGAAGCTTTCTTT
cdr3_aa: CASIPTGGATEAFF

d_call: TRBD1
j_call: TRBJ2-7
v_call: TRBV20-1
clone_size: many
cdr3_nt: TGCAGTGCTAGTATAGACAGGGGCGAGCAGTACTTC
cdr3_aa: CSASIDRGEQYF

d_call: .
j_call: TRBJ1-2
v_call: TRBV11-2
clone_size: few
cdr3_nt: TGTGCCAGCAGCACCCGATCCACTATGGCGGGGGGCTACACCTTC
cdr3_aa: CASSTRSTMAGGYTF

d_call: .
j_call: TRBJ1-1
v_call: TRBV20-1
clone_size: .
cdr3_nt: TGCAGTGCTAGAGGGTCTTTCGGCACAGTGAACACTGAAGCTTTCTTT
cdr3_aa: CSARGSFGTVNTEAFF

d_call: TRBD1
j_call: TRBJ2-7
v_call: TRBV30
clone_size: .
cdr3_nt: TGTGCCTGGGACCCCGGGGACAGGGGATTAGGGGAGCAGTACTTC
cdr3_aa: CAWDPGDRGLGEQYF

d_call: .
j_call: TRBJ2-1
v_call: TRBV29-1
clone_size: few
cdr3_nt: TGCAGCGTTGTGCGAACCGACCGATCGACCAGCTCCTACAATGAGCAGTTCTTC
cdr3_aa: CSVVRTDRSTSSYNEQFF

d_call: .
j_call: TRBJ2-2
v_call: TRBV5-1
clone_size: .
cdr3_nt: TGCGCCAGCGAGAAACAGGGGAACACCGGGGAGCTGTTTTTT
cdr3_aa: CASEKQGNTGELFF

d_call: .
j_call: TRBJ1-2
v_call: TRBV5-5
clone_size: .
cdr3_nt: TGTGCCAGCAGCGGCGAGGTACGTGGGCGTTATGGCTACACCTTC
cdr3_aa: CASSGEVRGRYGYTF

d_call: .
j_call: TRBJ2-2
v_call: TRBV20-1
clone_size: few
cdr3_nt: TGCAGTGCTAGTAGGTTTAGCGCCGGGGAGCTGTTTTTT
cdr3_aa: CSASRFSAGELFF

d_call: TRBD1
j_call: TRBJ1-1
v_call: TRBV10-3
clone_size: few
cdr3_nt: TGTGCCATCAGTGAGTCGACAGGGGAAGCTTTCTTT
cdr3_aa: CAISESTGEAFF

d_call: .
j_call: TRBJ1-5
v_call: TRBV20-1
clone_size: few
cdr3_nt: TGCAGTGCTGGGACAAAGCGCAATCAGCCCCAGCATTTT
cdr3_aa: CSAGTKRNQPQHF

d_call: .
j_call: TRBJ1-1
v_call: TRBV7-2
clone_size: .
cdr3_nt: TGTGCCAGCAAAAAGACAGTAAACACTGAAGCTTTCTTT
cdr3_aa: CASKKTVNTEAFF

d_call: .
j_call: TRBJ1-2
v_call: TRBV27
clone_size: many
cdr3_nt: TGTGCCAGCAGCCGAACCGGCGGAGGAGGCTACACCTTC
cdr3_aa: CASSRTGGGGYTF

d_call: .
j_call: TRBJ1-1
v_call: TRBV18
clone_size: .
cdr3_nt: TGTGCCAGCTCACGGGAACAGGGCCCAGGGGAGGCTGAAGCTTTCTTT
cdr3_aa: CASSREQGPGEAEAFF

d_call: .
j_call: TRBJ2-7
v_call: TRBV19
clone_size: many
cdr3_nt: TGTGCCAGTAGTATCTCAGGGCTGAGCTCCTACGAGCAGTACTTC
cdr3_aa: CASSISGLSSYEQYF

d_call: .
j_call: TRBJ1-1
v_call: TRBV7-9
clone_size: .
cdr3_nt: TGTGCCAGCAGCTTAGCGCTCGGGGGGTCTGAAGCTTTCTTT
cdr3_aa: CASSLALGGSEAFF

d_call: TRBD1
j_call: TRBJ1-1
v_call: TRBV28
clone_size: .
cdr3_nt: TGTGCCAGCAGTTCCCAGACAGGGGGCACTGAAGCTTTCTTT
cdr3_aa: CASSSQTGGTEAFF

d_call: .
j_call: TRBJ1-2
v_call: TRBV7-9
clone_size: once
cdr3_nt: TGTGCCAGCAGCTCGATCTACTATGGCAACACCTTC
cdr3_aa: CASSSIYYGNTF

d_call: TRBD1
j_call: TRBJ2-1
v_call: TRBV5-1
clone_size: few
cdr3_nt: TGCGCCAGCAGTCACCAGGGGGCGGATGAGCAGTTCTTC
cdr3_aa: CASSHQGADEQFF

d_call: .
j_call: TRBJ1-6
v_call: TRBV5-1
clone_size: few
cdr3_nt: TGCGCCAGCAGCTTGGGACAGAGCTCAATATTTTCACCCCTCCACTTT
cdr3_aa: CASSLGQSSIFSPLHF

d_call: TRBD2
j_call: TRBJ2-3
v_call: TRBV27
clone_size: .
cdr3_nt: TGTGCCATCCGGGGGGGGCACACAGATACGCAGTATTTT
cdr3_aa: CAIRGGHTDTQYF

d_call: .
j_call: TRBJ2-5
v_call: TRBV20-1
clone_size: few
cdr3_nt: TGCAGTGCTGGCCTAGGGAGGACCCAGTACTTC
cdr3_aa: CSAGLGRTQYF

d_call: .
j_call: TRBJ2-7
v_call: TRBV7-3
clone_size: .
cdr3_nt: TGTGCCAGCAGCTACGAGCCGGGACTCGAGCAGTACTTC
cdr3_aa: CASSYEPGLEQYF

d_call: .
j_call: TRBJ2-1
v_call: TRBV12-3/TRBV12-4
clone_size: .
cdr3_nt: TGTGCCAGCAGTTTCGGTTACTCCCTAAGAGGTGAGCAGTTCTTC
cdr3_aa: CASSFGYSLRGEQFF

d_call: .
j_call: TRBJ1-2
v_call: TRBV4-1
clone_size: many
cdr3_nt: TGCGCCAGCAGACGAGCGCCGCTAGTCGGCTATGGCTACACCTTC
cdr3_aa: CASRRAPLVGYGYTF

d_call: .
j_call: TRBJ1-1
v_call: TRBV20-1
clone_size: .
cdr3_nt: TGCAGTGCTAGAAAATCGGCGGGAGGGTGGGACACTGAAGCTTTCTTT
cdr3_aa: CSARKSAGGWDTEAFF

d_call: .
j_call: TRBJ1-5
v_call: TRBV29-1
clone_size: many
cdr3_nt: TGCAGCGTTGGAGGGGCGGGGGGCAATCAGCCCCAGCATTTT
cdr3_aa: CSVGGAGGNQPQHF

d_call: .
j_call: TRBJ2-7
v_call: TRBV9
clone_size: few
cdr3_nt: TGTGCCAGCAGCGCCTGGGACAACTCCTACGAGCAGTACTTC
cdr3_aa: CASSAWDNSYEQYF

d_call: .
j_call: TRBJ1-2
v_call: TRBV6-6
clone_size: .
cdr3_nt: TGTGCCAGCATTCCCGATGCAGGGGTTTCTGGCTACACCTTC
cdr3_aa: CASIPDAGVSGYTF

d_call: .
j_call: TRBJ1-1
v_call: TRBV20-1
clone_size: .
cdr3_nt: TGCAGTGCTACCTCAGGGAACATGAACACTGAAGCTTTCTTT
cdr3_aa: CSATSGNMNTEAFF

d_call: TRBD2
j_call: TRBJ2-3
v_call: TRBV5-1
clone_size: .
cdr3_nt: TGCGCCAGCAGCTTCAATGGAGGTCTGGCGCGGGGGACCACAGATACGCAGTATTTT
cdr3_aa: CASSFNGGLARGTTDTQYF

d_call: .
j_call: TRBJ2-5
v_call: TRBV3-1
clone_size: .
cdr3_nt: TGTGCCAGCAGCCAAGATTCCCCGACCCAGTACTTC
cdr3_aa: CASSQDSPTQYF

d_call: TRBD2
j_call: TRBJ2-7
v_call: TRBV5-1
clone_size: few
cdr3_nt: TGCGCCAGCAGCATTAGCGGGTCTAACTACGAGCAGTACTTC
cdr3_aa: CASSISGSNYEQYF

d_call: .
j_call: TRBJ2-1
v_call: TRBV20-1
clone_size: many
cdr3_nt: TGCAGTGCTAGTGCGGCCAGGGGAGACCATGAGCAGTTCTTC
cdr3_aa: CSASAARGDHEQFF

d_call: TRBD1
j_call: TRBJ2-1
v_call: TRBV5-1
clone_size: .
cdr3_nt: TGCGCCAGCAGCTTGACCCCGGGACAGGGCGACAATGAGCAGTTCTTC
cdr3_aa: CASSLTPGQGDNEQFF

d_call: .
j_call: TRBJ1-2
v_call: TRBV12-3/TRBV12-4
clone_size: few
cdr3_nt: TGTGCCAGCAGTTTGAGTGGGGGGGGAATTCGGGGATATGGCTACACCTTC
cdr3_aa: CASSLSGGGIRGYGYTF

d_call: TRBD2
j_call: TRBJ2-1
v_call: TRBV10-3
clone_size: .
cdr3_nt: TGTGCCATCAGTGTTGCCGGGACTAGCGGGGGGTACAATGAGCAGTTCTTC
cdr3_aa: CAISVAGTSGGYNEQFF

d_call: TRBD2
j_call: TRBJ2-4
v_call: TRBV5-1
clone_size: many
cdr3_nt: TGCGCCAGCAGCTTCGTCGGGGGGTCGCCCAAAAACATTCAGTACTTC
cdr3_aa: CASSFVGGSPKNIQYF

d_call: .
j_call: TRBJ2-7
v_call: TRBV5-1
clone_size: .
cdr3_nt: TGCGCCAGCAGCTTAGGTAGCGGCAGCGGTGGGGCGCAGTACTTC
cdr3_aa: CASSLGSGSGGAQYF

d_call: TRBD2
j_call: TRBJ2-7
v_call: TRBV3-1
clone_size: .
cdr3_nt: TGTGCCAGCAGCCAAAATTCCGGGACTAGCGGGAGTAGGTACCACGAGCAGTACTTC
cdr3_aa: CASSQNSGTSGSRYHEQYF

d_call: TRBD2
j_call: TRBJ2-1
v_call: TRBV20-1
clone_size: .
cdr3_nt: TGCAGTGCTAGAAAGACCGGGACTAGCTCCAATGAGCAGTTCTTC
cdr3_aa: CSARKTGTSSNEQFF

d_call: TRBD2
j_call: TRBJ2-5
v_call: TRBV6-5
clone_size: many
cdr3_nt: TGTGCCAGCAGTTACTCGACGGGGGGGATGGAGACCCAGTACTTC
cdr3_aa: CASSYSTGGMETQYF

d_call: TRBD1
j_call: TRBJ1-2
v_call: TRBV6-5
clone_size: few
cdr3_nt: TGTGCCAGCAGTTCGGACAGGGATACGAAGGGCTACACCTTC
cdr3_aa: CASSSDRDTKGYTF

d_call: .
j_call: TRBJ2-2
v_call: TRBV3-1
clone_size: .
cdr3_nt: TGTGCCAGCAGCCAAAGGCACAGAGGAACCGGGGAGCTGTTTTTT
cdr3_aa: CASSQRHRGTGELFF

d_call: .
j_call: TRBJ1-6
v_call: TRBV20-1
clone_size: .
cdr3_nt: TGCAGTGCTAGAGAGGGGACCGAAAAGCCCCTCCACTTT
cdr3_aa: CSAREGTEKPLHF

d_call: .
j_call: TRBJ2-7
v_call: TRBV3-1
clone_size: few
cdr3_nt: TGTGCCAGCAGCCAAGTTGGGGGGCCTACTACCTACGAGCAGTACTTC
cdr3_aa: CASSQVGGPTTYEQYF

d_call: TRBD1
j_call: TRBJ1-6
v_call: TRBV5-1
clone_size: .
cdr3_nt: TGCACCAGCAGCAAACGACAGGGGGCCAACTATAATTCACCCCGCCACTTT
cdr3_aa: CTSSKRQGANYNSPRHF

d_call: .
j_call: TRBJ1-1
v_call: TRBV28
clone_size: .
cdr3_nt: TGTGCCGGCAGTTTTCACTTGGCGGTGAACACTGAAGCTTTCTTT
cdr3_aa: CAGSFHLAVNTEAFF